This T cell receptor beta chain comes out of a study of blood T cell repertoires in COVID-19. Here immunoSEQ multiplex PCR was the method, and the copy in TCRdb shows in-frame clones only, minus some. The sample contains approximately 290,000 clones, nearly 90% of which appear only once. V shed 6 bases and J 4 bases; nucleotides not matched to a gene: 9. CDR1 and CDR2 (germline): MDHEN, SYDVKM. The CDR3 length is 15 residues. V gene TRBV28 combines with J gene TRBJ1-5, with 7 bases identical to TRBD1. The TCR sequence derives from a woman between 18 and 29 years old with acute COVID-19. The specimen sequenced was PBMCs or T cells enriched from blood (not recorded which). As DNA, the CDR3 is TGTGCCAGCAGCCCATCACAGGGGTCTAATCAGCCCCAGCATTTT. Encoded protein: CASSPSQGSNQPQHF.